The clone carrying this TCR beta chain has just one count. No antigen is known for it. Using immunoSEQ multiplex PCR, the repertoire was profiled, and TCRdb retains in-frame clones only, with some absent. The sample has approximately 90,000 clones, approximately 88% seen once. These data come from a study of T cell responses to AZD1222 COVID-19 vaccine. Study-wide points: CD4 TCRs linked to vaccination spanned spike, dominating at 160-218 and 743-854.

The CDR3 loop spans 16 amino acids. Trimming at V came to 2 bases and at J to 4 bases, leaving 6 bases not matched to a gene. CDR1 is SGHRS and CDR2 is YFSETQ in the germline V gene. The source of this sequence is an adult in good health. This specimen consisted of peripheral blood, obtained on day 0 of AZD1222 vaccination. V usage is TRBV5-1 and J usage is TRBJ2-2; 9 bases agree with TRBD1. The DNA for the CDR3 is TGCGCCAGCAGCTTAATGGGACAGGGTAGCACCGGGGAGCTGTTTTTT. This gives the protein CASSLMGQGSTGELFF. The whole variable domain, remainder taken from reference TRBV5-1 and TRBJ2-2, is KAGVTQTPRYLIKTRGQQVTLSCSPISGHRSVSWYQQTPGQGLQFLFEYFSETQRNKGNFPGRFSGRQFSNSRSEMNVSTLELGDSALYLCASSLMGQGSTGELFFGEGSRLTVL.